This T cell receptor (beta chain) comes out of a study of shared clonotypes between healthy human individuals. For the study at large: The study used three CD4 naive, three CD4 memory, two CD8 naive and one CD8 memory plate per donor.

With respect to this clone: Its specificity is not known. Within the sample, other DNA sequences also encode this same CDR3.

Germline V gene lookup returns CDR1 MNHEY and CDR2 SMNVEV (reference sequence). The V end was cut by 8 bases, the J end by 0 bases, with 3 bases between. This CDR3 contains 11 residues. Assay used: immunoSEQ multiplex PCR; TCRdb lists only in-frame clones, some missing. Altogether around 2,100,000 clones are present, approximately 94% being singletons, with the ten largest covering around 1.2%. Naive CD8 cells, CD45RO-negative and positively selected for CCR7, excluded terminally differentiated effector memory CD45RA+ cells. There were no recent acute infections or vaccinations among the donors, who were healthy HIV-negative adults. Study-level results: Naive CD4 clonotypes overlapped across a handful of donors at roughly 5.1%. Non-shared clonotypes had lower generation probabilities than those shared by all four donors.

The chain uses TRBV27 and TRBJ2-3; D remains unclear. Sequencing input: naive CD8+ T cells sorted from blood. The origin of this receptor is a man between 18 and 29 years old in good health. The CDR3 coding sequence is TGTGCCAGCGGAAGCACAGATACGCAGTATTTT. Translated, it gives CASGSTDTQYF.